Each of the 30 T cell receptor beta chains below was sequenced from the same sample in a study of blood T cells in healthy people across ages. Combining a sample-barcoded 5' primer with a J-beta primer mix, a second PCR ran for roughly 7 to 11 cycles. MiXCR, run by TCRdb on the 5' RACE reads, gives a single entry per CDR3 protein. This sample has around 800,000 distinct CDR3 sequences, with around 43% found just once. The material sequenced was blood. Every receptor here comes from a man aged 60 to 69 in good health.

The chain is built from TRBV5-4 and TRBJ2-3, with 9 nucleotides matching TRBD2. The CDR3 runs to 16 residues. V gave up 4 bases and J gave up 7 bases; unmatched junction bases: 13. CDR1 and CDR2 from the germline V gene are SGHNT and YYREEE (reference sequence). CDR3 sequence: CASSILGAGGPNTQYF. CDR3 bases: TGTGCCAGCAGCATCCTCGGGGCGGGGGGGCCGAATACGCAGTATTTT.

There are a few counts of this clonotype. The rearrangement uses TRBV20-1 and TRBJ2-5; D possibly matches TRBD1 or TRBD2 (5 bases each). This CDR3 contains 14 residues. Trimming stripped 6 bases from V and 2 bases from J, with 16 bases between. Germline CDR1 is DFQATT and CDR2 is SNEGSKA (reference sequence). CDR3 nucleotides: TGCAGTGCCTCGGGACGTCCTCCGCAAGAGACCCAGTACTTC. This codes for CSASGRPPQETQYF.

This chain links TRBV2 with TRBJ1-2, with 7 bases aligning to TRBD1. Germline V gene data show CDR1 as SNHLY and CDR2 as FYNNEI. The CDR3 length is 15 residues. The J segment lost 4 bases and the V segment lost 7 bases, leaving 12 bases of the junction unmatched. The CDR3 DNA reads as TGTGCCAGCATCGAAAGGGGACAGCAAGGCTATGGCTACACCTTC. Translation gives CASIERGQQGYGYTF.

The sample holds many counts of this clonotype. CDR3 loop: CASSLTADRFSGANVLTF. CDR3 bases: TGTGCCAGCAGCTTAACGGCAGACCGATTCTCTGGGGCCAACGTCCTGACTTTC. V is TRBV13 and J is TRBJ2-6; D is ambiguous. CDR1 and CDR2 (germline): PRHDT, FYEKMQ (reference sequence). The CDR3 is 18 amino acids. Trimming removed 2 bases at V and 0 bases at J, with 14 bases between.

The rearrangement links TRBV27 to TRBJ2-4; 7 nucleotides line up with TRBD1. V dropped 6 bases and J dropped 1; count of bases not matched to a gene: 6. This CDR3 region has 15 residues. Looked up from germline, CDR1 is MNHEY and CDR2 is SMNVEV (reference sequence). CDR3 amino acids: CASRNRGTAKNIQYF. In DNA, the CDR3 is TGTGCCAGCAGAAACAGGGGAACGGCCAAAAACATTCAGTACTTC.

This clonotype was observed a single time. The chain has TRBV20-1 and TRBJ2-1; 10 nucleotides agree with TRBD2. V shed 5 bases and J 9 bases; nucleotides not matched to a gene: 10. This CDR3 is 14 amino acids long. The germline V gene encodes CDR1 DFQATT and CDR2 SNEGSKA (reference sequence). CDR3 bases: TGCAGTGCTGGGGGACTAGCGACGTTTAGTGAGCAGTTCTTC. Protein sequence: CSAGGLATFSEQFF.

A word on this clonotype: Mismatch with germline at one junction end may stem from a read error. The V gene is TRBV5-1, the J gene TRBJ2-1; perhaps TRBD1 as D (6 bases). The CDR3 has 16 amino acids. Germline V CDR1 and CDR2: SGHRS, YFSETQ. The CDR3 coding sequence is TGTGCTAGCAGCTTGGGGTCAGGGGATTCCTACAATGAGCAGTTCTTC. This translates into CASSLGSGDSYNEQFF.

Only a few counts were recorded for this clonotype. This sequence joins TRBV7-3 and TRBJ2-1; TRBD1 matches 10 bases. J gave up 4 bases and V 3 bases, and 6 bases lay outside the gene matches. This CDR3 is built from 16 residues. In germline, CDR1 is SGHTA, CDR2 FQGTGA. CDR3 nucleotide sequence: TGTGCCAGCAGCTTGGGACAGGGGCTAACATACAATGAGCAGTTCTTC. Amino acid sequence: CASSLGQGLTYNEQFF.

The V call is TRBV30, the J call TRBJ2-3; the D call may be TRBD1 or TRBD2 (5 bases each). The germline V gene encodes CDR1 GTSNPN and CDR2 SVGIG (reference sequence). The CDR3 is made up of 12 amino acids. V was cut by 6 bases and J by 0 bases, with 7 bases left in between. The CDR3 reads CACEGSTDTQYF. CDR3 bases: TGTGCCTGCGAGGGGAGCACAGATACGCAGTATTTT.

Regarding this clonotype: Being one base from a much bigger clone, this may be a read error. The chain combines TRBV29-1 with TRBJ2-5, with a possible D match to TRBD2 (6 bases). The J call could be wrong; TRBJ2-7 is a better fit for the DNA end. The CDR3 runs 13 residues. Germline assignment: CDR1 SQVTM and CDR2 ANQGSEA. CDR3 residues: CSVGTGEDYEQYF. CDR3 DNA sequence: TGCAGCGTTGGGACGGGGGAGGACTACGAGCAGTACTTC.

The chain recombines TRBV20-1 with TRBJ2-1; D tentatively reads TRBD1 or TRBD2 (5 bases each). The CDR3 is 14 residues long. Deletions cut 3 bases from V and 10 bases from J, with 19 bases between. From germline, CDR1 is DFQATT and CDR2 SNEGSKA (reference sequence). The CDR3 nucleotides read TGCAGTGCTAGCTTGCGGTGGGACCTCCCCGAGCAGTTCTTC. Its translation is CSASLRWDLPEQFF.

This clonotype was detected only a few times. The chain recombines TRBV20-1 with TRBJ2-7, with TRBD1 matching 10 bases. J gave up 4 bases and V 5 bases, and 11 bases lay outside the gene matches. In germline, CDR1 is DFQATT, CDR2 SNEGSKA (reference sequence). This CDR3 is built from 15 residues. The CDR3 spells CSAPPADRGTYEQYF. The CDR3 DNA reads TGCAGTGCTCCCCCAGCGGACAGGGGGACATACGAGCAGTACTTC.

The genes are TRBV6-2 or TRBV6-3 and TRBJ2-3; D unresolved. V lost 6 bases to trimming and J lost 0 bases, with 16 bases between them. The CDR3 contains 16 residues. Germline lookup yields CDR1 MNHEY and CDR2 SVGEGT. The DNA of the CDR3 is TGTGCCAGCAGCTACACCGAGCTAGGTAGCACAGATACGCAGTATTTT. It translates to CASSYTELGSTDTQYF.

The rearrangement joins TRBV6-5 to TRBJ2-5; TRBD2 matches 11 bases. Germline loops: CDR1 MNHEY, CDR2 SVGAGI. There are 17 residues in the CDR3. V lost 4 bases to trimming and J lost 2 bases; unmatched junction nucleotides: 9. In DNA form, the CDR3 reads TGTGCCAGCAGTTTGACTAGCGGGGAGTCCCCTCAAGAGACCCAGTACTTC. It is translated as CASSLTSGESPQETQYF.

The rearrangement links TRBV6-1 to TRBJ1-5; 8 bases match TRBD1. Germline V gene sequence: CDR1 MNHNS, CDR2 SASEGT. Unmatched junction bases numbered 8, after V lost 5 bases and J lost 5 bases. This CDR3 contains 15 residues. This chain's CDR3 is CASSRDRGPDQPQHF. Written as DNA, the CDR3 is TGTGCCAGCAGTAGAGACAGGGGCCCGGATCAGCCCCAGCATTTT.

V gene TRBV12-3 or TRBV12-4 combines with J gene TRBJ2-7; 7 bases agree with TRBD2. This CDR3 region has 15 residues. The J segment lost 6 bases and the V segment lost 5 bases, leaving 13 bases of the junction unmatched. In nucleotides, the CDR3 is TGTGCCAGCAGTCCGGCCAGCGGGACCTGGGGCGAGCAGTACTTC. Amino acids: CASSPASGTWGEQYF.

V and J are TRBV2 and TRBJ2-3; possibly TRBD2 for D (6 bases). The CDR3 runs 11 residues. The V and J ends lost 11 bases and 4 bases respectively, with 10 bases between them. Germline values: CDR1 SNHLY, CDR2 FYNNEI. The CDR3 nucleotides read TGTGCCGGGGGAGGCGCAGATACGCAGTATTTT. Its protein is CAGGGADTQYF. Full variable domain (outside the CDR3, taken from reference TRBV2 and TRBJ2-3): EPEVTQTPSHQVTQMGQEVILRCVPISNHLYFYWYRQILGQKVEFLVSFYNNEISEKSEIFDDQFSVERPDGSNFTLKIRSTKLEDSAMYFCAGGGADTQYFGPGTRLTVL.

The chain couples TRBV10-3 to TRBJ2-5; no reliable D call. The germline V gene has CDR1 ENHRY and CDR2 SYGVKD. V was shortened by 8 bases and J by 1 base, with 8 bases between the two germline ends. This CDR3 has 12 amino acids. In nucleotides, the CDR3 is TGTGCCATCGCCGTTAGCCAAGAGACCCAGTACTTC. Translated, it gives CAIAVSQETQYF.

V is TRBV15 and J is TRBJ1-2; TRBD1 matches at 7 bases. Unmatched junction bases numbered 8, after V lost 0 bases and J lost 7 bases. Germline V gives CDR1 LNHNV, CDR2 YYDKDF (reference sequence). The CDR3 totals 15 residues. The CDR3 coding sequence is TGTGCCACCAGCAGAGATCCAACAGGGGCGGTTGGCTACACCTTC. Protein sequence: CATSRDPTGAVGYTF.

This clonotype was recorded a few times. The chain uses TRBV7-2 and TRBJ2-7, with TRBD1 matching 10 bases. CDR3 length equals 15 residues. Germline V gene lookup returns CDR1 SGHTA and CDR2 FQGNSA. Trimming at V came to 7 bases and at J to 3 bases, leaving 9 bases not matched to a gene. The CDR3 is CASIKDRGRNYEQYF. In DNA form, the CDR3 reads TGTGCCAGCATCAAAGACAGGGGGCGAAACTACGAGCAGTACTTC.

The chain is built from TRBV27 and TRBJ2-4; no definite D call. V was trimmed by 3 bases and J by 1 base, leaving 10 bases between them. The CDR3 is made up of 15 amino acids. The V gene's germline CDR1 is MNHEY and CDR2 SMNVEV (reference sequence). CDR3 DNA sequence: TGTGCCAGCAGTTTGGTGGGGATGGCCAAAAACATTCAGTACTTC. Translated, it gives CASSLVGMAKNIQYF.

V and J are TRBV13 and TRBJ2-5, with 8 bases that match TRBD2. Germline V gene data show CDR1 as PRHDT and CDR2 as FYEKMQ (reference sequence). The CDR3 length is 15 residues. The V segment lost 1 base and the J segment 5 bases; nucleotides outside the gene matches: 6. In DNA, the CDR3 is TGTGCCAGCAGCTTAGCGGGACTAGTCCGGGAGACCCAGTACTTC. It translates to CASSLAGLVRETQYF.

In its sample, this clonotype was seen once. The chain joins TRBV6-2 or TRBV6-3 to TRBJ2-6, with D maybe TRBD2 (6 bases). The V end lost 3 bases, the J end lost 2 bases, and 14 bases lay between the germline ends. CDR3 length: 17 residues. Looked up from germline, CDR1 is MNHEY and CDR2 is SVGEGT. DNA of the CDR3: TGTGCCAGCAGTTATCCGGGCTGGGGGGCTGGGGCCAACGTCCTGACTTTC. Protein product: CASSYPGWGAGANVLTF.

The chain employs TRBV7-8 and TRBJ1-6; possible D gene TRBD1, 6 bases. Germline values: CDR1 SGHVS, CDR2 FQNEAQ. There are 16 residues in the CDR3. Trimming removed 5 bases from V and 7 bases from J, with 18 bases in between. CDR3 nucleotides: TGTGCCAGCAGCCCCACGGGGGGGCGCGGGAATTCACCCCTCCACTTT. Translating gives CASSPTGGRGNSPLHF.

The V and J genes are TRBV20-1 and TRBJ1-6; 10 bases align to TRBD1. The V gene's germline CDR1 is DFQATT and CDR2 SNEGSKA (reference sequence). This CDR3 has 14 amino acids. Losses at the gene ends were 6 bases for V and 8 bases for J; bases not matched to a gene: 7. CDR3 DNA: TGCAGTGCGGTTCGCGGGACAGGGGATTCACCCCTCCACTTT. As protein: CSAVRGTGDSPLHF.

This chain joins TRBV27 and TRBJ2-5, with TRBD1 identical over 7 bases. The V gene's germline CDR1 is MNHEY and CDR2 SMNVEV (reference sequence). J lost 5 bases, V lost 2 bases, and 8 bases had no gene match. The length of the CDR3 is 15 residues. The CDR3 bases are TGTGCCAGCAGTTTAATCGACAGGGCCGGGGAGACCCAGTACTTC. This gives the protein CASSLIDRAGETQYF.

Notes on this clonotype: One junction end does not reproduce the germline sequence, and a read error may be involved. V usage is TRBV6-2 or TRBV6-3 and J usage is TRBJ1-2; D ambiguous. The CDR3 totals 12 residues. Germline loops: CDR1 MNHEY, CDR2 SVGEGT. The CDR3 loop reads CASAESNHGYTF. CDR3 coding DNA: TGTGCCAGCGCCGAATCTAACCATGGCTACACCTTC.

J is TRBJ2-4 and V is TRBV2, with D uncertain. The DNA end lines up better with TRBJ2-5; the J call may be wrong. Germline V lookup: CDR1 SNHLY, CDR2 FYNNEI. CDR3 length: 12 residues. The chain's CDR3 is CASGSTQETQYF. The CDR3 coding sequence is TGTGCCAGCGGATCAACCCAAGAGACCCAGTACTTC.

The chain joins TRBV28 to TRBJ2-5; 7 bases are shared with TRBD2. CDR3 length equals 16 residues. Germline CDR1 reads MDHEN; CDR2 reads SYDVKM. V lost 3 bases and J lost 5; bases outside the gene matches: 12. The CDR3 loop reads CASSFQSGVLGETQYF. In DNA, the CDR3 is TGTGCCAGCAGTTTCCAGAGCGGGGTACTGGGGGAGACCCAGTACTTC.

The sample holds one count of this clonotype. For the CDR3, the DNA is TGTGCCAGCAGCATACTGGGGGAGTTCTCCTACAATGAGCAGTTCTTC. It codes for CASSILGEFSYNEQFF. The chain has TRBV12-3 or TRBV12-4 and TRBJ2-1; D may correspond to TRBD1 or TRBD2 (5 bases each). V lost 6 bases, J lost 0 bases, and 15 bases lay in between. The CDR3 sequence is 16 residues long.